This T cell receptor (beta chain) was sequenced for a study of cytomegalovirus exposure and HLA in healthy donors (dated by TCRdb to about 2017). Broadly, across the study: An earlier analysis of 550 to 700 of the donors reported 276 Gb of sequence data and roughly 110 million unique TCR beta sequences from 150 million to 200 million T cells. Every discovery cohort repertoire had been produced on one sequencing platform. A later genetic analysis took genome-wide SNP genotypes for about 55% of the roughly 670 donors and used that subset as a discovery cohort. The study used immunosequencing to profile the T cell repertoires of approximately 650 subjects and linked those repertoires to cytomegalovirus serostatus. Because of strong linkage in the cohort, four or five DR-DQ haplotypes were treated as single units for association and clustering. To predict cytomegalovirus infection status, the study brought together high-throughput TCR immunosequencing, statistical association of individual TCRs with disease status, and machine learning. In the later analysis, no new phenotypic data were used to find candidate immune exposures; instead, reliance was placed on TCR beta sequences and their occurrence across donors. Among 350 to 400 genotyped donors of the cohort, an average of roughly 240,000 unique TCR beta nucleotide sequences were sequenced per donor, roughly 20% of them non-productive. Besides the first cohort of some 670 subjects, a separate validation cohort made up of over a hundred different subjects was used. Roughly 290 gigabases of sequencing data and around 80 million unique TCR sequences made up an early release that covered approximately 650 HLA-typed donors. Of the roughly 400 genotyped donors, approximately 80% fell in the genetic ancestry cluster associated with self-reported Caucasian donors. The number of donors typed differed by locus, with 629-630 for A, B, C, DRB1 and DQB1, 522 for DQA1, 600 to 610 for DPA1, and roughly 450 for DPB1. The study aimed to test whether signatures of past pathogen exposure could be identified by cataloging public T cell receptors. Class I and class II HLA loci were covered by the typing at four-digit resolution. To decide whether each TCR beta V gene segment behaved as functional or pseudogenic, an earlier analysis of some 580 of the donors relied on high-throughput TCR beta sequencing. Donor age, sex, ethnicity and CMV serostatus were compiled together with the repertoire data. A later analysis re-analyzed previously published TCR beta repertoires from 666 donors and added high-resolution HLA genotyping to study TCR occurrence patterns.

From its cysteine to its phenylalanine, the CDR3 spans 15 amino acids. This entry keeps only the CDR3 DNA: 45 bases, framed from base 1. CDR1 and CDR2 are drawn from the germline V gene (reference sequence): GTSNPN, SVGIG. Cut back by 0 bases and 1 base, the V and J ends lie 10 bases apart. What the research found in general, with its limitations: The sequencing pipeline was judged likely to have produced a cluster of highly shared sequence variants as a technical artifact. Broadly in line with IMGT annotations, most TCR beta V segments showed up in productive rearrangements about 90% or about 30% of the time in an earlier analysis of several hundred of the donors. In this cohort, only TCR beta chains were sequenced, and detectable features were limited by the absence of alpha or paired-chain data. Compared with equally common non-associated chains, HLA-associated TCR beta chains in a later analysis were more clonally expanded and had lower generation probabilities. The 87-base-pair reads could not distinguish some IMGT-functional V segments, including TRBV6-2 and TRBV6-3, so those segments were excluded. CMV serostatus was the only immune exposure information available for the cohort. A total of 150 or so TCR beta chains were listed by the study as associated with cytomegalovirus. A further reported finding was that TCR beta sequences accurately predicted the HLA-A and HLA-B alleles for most subjects in the first cohort. Some 15 rarely observed V segments, including chromosome 9 orphons, were excluded from the earlier analysis of several hundred of the donors because counts were too low. At a false discovery rate of 0.05, a later analysis linked roughly 17,000 TCR beta sequences to specific HLA alleles. Linkage disequilibrium might explain the correlated functional status among segregating V segments, but an unknown experimental factor could not be excluded. The authors suggested that the approach could potentially be extended to other disease states and immunological phenotypes. Because some donors lacked HLA typing at each locus, the association tests relied only on the typed subset. A later analysis found that most CMV-associated TCR beta chains appeared HLA-restricted, with HLA associations seemingly driven largely by CMV exposure. Strong co-occurrence of HLA alleles, especially DR and DQ, made assigning TCR associations to individual alleles difficult. Compared with the roughly 600-donor mean, donors in an Asian-associated ancestry cluster had fewer N-insertions in productive TCRs, according to a later genetic analysis. Presence/absence analyses assumed roughly uniform sequencing depth across donors, an assumption that may not hold. A few of the identified cytomegalovirus-associated TCR beta chains were confirmed in vitro to be specific for cytomegalovirus antigens. Across donors, most TCR sequences were observed very rarely, whereas some public TCRs were present in many individuals. In a later analysis, TCR association rates were found to vary across HLA loci, with the most associated TCRs seen for DRB1 alleles and the fewest for HLA-C alleles. V-gene and J-gene trimming of TCR beta chains was associated with a missense DCLRE1C variant in a later genetic analysis, and the association was replicated in an independent cohort. In a later analysis, several top co-occurrence clusters were reported to appear linked to parvovirus B19, influenza, CMV and Epstein-Barr virus. In both the original and validation cohorts, the classifier was reported to diagnose cytomegalovirus status with high specificity and sensitivity.

The library was generated by the immunoSEQ multiplex PCR assay. For the multiplex PCR, a mixture combining 60 forward primers for TCR Vbeta segments and 13 reverse primers for TCR Jbeta segments was used. A multiplex PCR assay on genomic DNA amplified the CDR3 region of rearranged TCR beta genes. The amplified TCR beta libraries were sequenced on the Illumina HiSeq System as 87-base-pair reads. The authors' analysis ran thus. A later analysis tallied tens of millions of unique TCR beta chains across the 700 or so repertoires, and around 9.9 million of those chains were shared by two or more donors. A nearest-neighbor algorithm error-corrected the raw reads and collapsed the reads into unique sequences, merging closely related sequences to remove PCR and sequencing errors. V, D and J gene segments were assigned by aligning CDR3 sequences to IMGT reference sequences. Each retained sequence needed at least a six-nucleotide match to both a V gene segment and a J gene segment. A rearrangement counted as productive if the CDR3 had no stop codons and remained in frame with V and J, and every other rearrangement counted as non-productive. Following IMGT convention, CDR3 was defined as the stretch from the second conserved V-encoded cysteine to the conserved J-encoded phenylalanine. The earlier analysis of 587 of the donors excluded any sequence lacking an unambiguous match to a single V gene segment. In an earlier analysis of 587 of the donors, V segments were called functional above 56.7% productive rearrangements and were called segregating when the between-donor standard deviation exceeded 5%. A statistical classification framework was built to diagnose cytomegalovirus status from the catalog of TCR beta chain sequences. In a later analysis, V and J genes were assigned by comparing TCR nucleotide sequences against IMGT/GENE-DB human TR gene sequences. The TCRdist pipeline was used in a later analysis to assign CDR3 sequences and most-parsimonious VDJ recombination scenarios. In a later analysis, each TCR beta chain was defined by its CDR3 amino acid sequence together with its V-gene family, and reads lacking a unique V-gene family were excluded. In a later analysis, nearly 600 highly shared, low-generation-probability nucleotide sequences were removed to address suspected cross-contamination and a sequencing artifact. A later analysis calculated a clonal expansion index for each public chain from normalized within-repertoire ranks of inferred template counts. In a later analysis, generation probabilities were computed with a VDJ recombination model fitted to out-of-frame rearrangements, and the resulting probabilities were checked against IGoR. In a later analysis, hypergeometric tests were used to score TCR-TCR, TCR-HLA and TCR-CMV co-occurrence, with a repertoire-size bias correction applied to TCR pairs. False discovery rates were estimated in a later analysis by permuting HLA or CMV assignments 20 times. A later analysis grouped co-occurring TCRs with DBSCAN, adding TCRdist sequence similarity when clustering within HLA-allele-positive subsets. Co-occurrence clustering excluded repertoires with fewer than 30,000 or more than 120,000 public chains, plus five with anomalous nucleotide sharing. As stored in TCRdb, this immuneACCESS dataset retains in-frame rearrangements with V and J assigned. A fraction of the clones does not appear; measured against another copy, unresolved V genes explain less than half of the discrepancy, and the remainder lacks a known reason. Clonal size and the V and J genes are those of that table, whereas D and trimming came from the DNA. The sample yields approximately 140,000 clones; approximately 80% were counted once. 2% to 3% of the sample is taken by the ten largest.

The cohort consisted of hundreds of healthy bone marrow donors. Cohort members were all nominally healthy when sampled, although unrecorded immune exposures were likely present. The donor was CMV seronegative and belonged to the group of over 350 seronegative cohort members. A peripheral blood sample was collected from each donor, and TCR beta sequencing was performed on peripheral blood mononuclear cells. Genomic DNA was extracted from the blood cell samples with the Qiagen DNeasy Blood Extraction Kit. This clone was picked up one time. It has no known antigen specificity. No base quality information exists; no much larger clone differs at one position.

Recombination linked TRBV30 to TRBJ1-5; the D gene remains uncertain. The clonotype originates from a man aged 45-60 years in good health and CMV-seronegative. Sequenced: PBMCs. The CDR3 region: CAWSVGRASNQPQHF. DNA sequence: TGTGCCTGGAGTGTTGGGAGGGCGAGCAATCAGCCCCAGCATTTT.